A selection of T cell receptor beta chains follows, all from one sample in a study of blood T cell repertoires in COVID-19. This table comes from immunoSEQ multiplex PCR, and its TCRdb copy is limited to in-frame clones, with some not included. The sample holds roughly 180,000 clones, about 70% seen once. The sequenced material came from peripheral blood. The receptors were gathered from a woman between 50 and 59 years old with active or convalescent COVID-19. Both conserved end residues are part of each CDR3. A D gene is named only where the DNA matches it firmly. Size tells how often a clone was seen (once, few, many) or the class of an expanded clone, and some rows leave it out.

V gene	D gene	clone size	CDR3 length	J gene	CDR3 protein	CDR3 DNA
TRBV27	-	few	13	TRBJ1-1	CASSSLRNTEAFF	TGTGCCAGCAGTTCTCTCCGGAACACTGAAGCTTTCTTT
TRBV6-2/TRBV6-3	-	few	13	TRBJ1-5	CASSYEAAQPQHF	TGTGCCAGCAGTTACGAGGCGGCTCAGCCCCAGCATTTT
TRBV18	TRBD1	-	20	TRBJ2-5	CASSPPYLGSSTLAGGTQYF	TGTGCCAGCTCACCACCCTACCTTGGGAGTTCTACATTGGCAGGGGGGACCCAGTACTTC
TRBV7-9	-	-	17	TRBJ1-6	CASSFLSDSSYNSPLHF	TGTGCCAGCAGCTTTTTGTCTGATAGCTCCTATAATTCACCCCTCCACTTT
TRBV7-9	TRBD1	-	15	TRBJ1-1	CASSLVQGTNTEAFF	TGTGCCAGCAGCTTAGTACAGGGGACGAACACTGAAGCTTTCTTT
TRBV5-6	TRBD1	-	14	TRBJ1-2	CASSFGQAYYGYTF	TGTGCCAGCAGCTTCGGACAGGCCTACTATGGCTACACCTTC
TRBV7-9	-	-	14	TRBJ1-2	CASSRGDGNYGYTF	TGTGCCAGCAGCCGGGGGGATGGAAACTATGGCTACACCTTC
TRBV5-8	-	-	15	TRBJ1-2	CASSHRMGIQYGYTF	TGTGCCAGCAGCCATCGGATGGGCATCCAGTATGGCTACACCTTC
TRBV9	-	-	14	TRBJ2-5	CASSVAGAGETQYF	TGTGCCAGCAGCGTAGCGGGAGCGGGAGAGACCCAGTACTTC
TRBV11-2	TRBD2	once	14	TRBJ2-5	CASSSTSGQETQYF	TGTGCCAGCAGCTCTACTAGCGGCCAAGAGACCCAGTACTTC
TRBV5-1	TRBD1	once	16	TRBJ1-3	CASSLGTGGSGNTIYF	TGCGCCAGCAGCTTGGGGACAGGGGGCTCTGGAAACACCATATATTTT
TRBV28	-	few	15	TRBJ2-7	CASGTNRGRGYEQYF	TGTGCCAGCGGAACGAATCGTGGGAGAGGATACGAGCAGTACTTC
TRBV4-2	TRBD2	-	17	TRBJ2-2	CASSQAGAGGPTGELFF	TGTGCCAGCAGCCAAGCCGGTGCGGGGGGGCCAACCGGGGAGCTGTTTTTT
TRBV28	-	-	11	TRBJ2-7	CASSHPPEQYF	TGTGCCAGCAGTCATCCCCCCGAGCAGTACTTC
TRBV16	-	-	18	TRBJ2-1	CASSQSVGSGGSYNEQFF	TGTGCCAGCAGCCAATCGGTCGGATCGGGTGGCTCCTACAATGAGCAGTTCTTC
TRBV6-5	TRBD1	-	14	TRBJ2-7	CASTRSPGQGEQYF	TGTGCCAGCACCCGGTCCCCGGGACAGGGGGAGCAGTACTTC
TRBV9	TRBD2	many	18	TRBJ2-1	CASSRGLAGGADSNEQFF	TGTGCCAGCAGCCGGGGACTAGCGGGAGGCGCGGACAGCAATGAGCAGTTCTTC
TRBV9	-	-	14	TRBJ2-3	CASSVVGFRDTQYF	TGTGCCAGCAGCGTAGTCGGGTTTCGGGATACGCAGTATTTT
TRBV12-5	-	many	14	TRBJ1-2	CASGLGSANYGYTF	TGTGCTAGTGGTTTGGGCAGTGCTAACTATGGCTACACCTTC
TRBV11-2	TRBD2	-	15	TRBJ2-1	CASSWTSGGANEQFF	TGTGCCAGCAGCTGGACTAGCGGGGGGGCCAATGAGCAGTTCTTC
TRBV2	TRBD1	-	18	TRBJ1-6	CASRGDRGGSSYNSPLHF	TGTGCCAGCAGGGGTGACAGGGGGGGGTCCTCCTATAATTCACCCCTCCACTTT
TRBV28	TRBD1	once	16	TRBJ2-7	CASSLGAGTGRDEQYF	TGTGCCAGCAGTTTAGGAGCCGGGACAGGACGAGACGAGCAGTACTTC